Described below is a single T cell receptor beta chain sequence and its context. This clonotype was observed a handful of times. Its antigen is unknown. Base qualities are not recorded, but no much larger clone differs from it by a single base. The protocol used for the library was RT-PCR. Sequencer: Illumina HiSeq 2500. Using fastp trimming at Q25 and MiXCR clonotype assembly, TCRdb reanalyzed the public sequencing data and kept in-frame beta chains. Duplicate CDR3 protein sequences are folded into a single record with the most common DNA and genes. Within this sample are some 570,000 distinct CDR3 sequences, with 10% to 12% of them counted one time only. Of the sample, about 10% is held by the ten largest clones. V loses 0 bases, J loses 2 bases, and the germline ends lie 17 bases apart. From the cysteine up to the phenylalanine, the CDR3 has a length of 18 residues. The read is trimmed to its CDR3 DNA, 54 bases read in frame from base 1. As encoded in the germline V gene (reference sequence), CDR1 is LNHNV while CDR2 is YYDKDF.

This sample is drawn from a study of response to subunit inactivated influenza vaccine listed by TCRdb under 2018. About the investigation overall: To follow how T cells responded to a trivalent subunit inactivated influenza vaccine, the researchers relied on deep quantitative profiling of the T cell receptor repertoire. Summary of the overall study and its limitations: The authors proposed that each seasonal influenza vaccination may bring in only a limited number of new T cells.

The same sample was also studied in work on T cells expressing NK-cell markers. The second study's paper adds: TCR beta cDNA libraries were prepared using 5'RACE template switching, which introduced a universal primer site and unique molecular identifiers. TCR beta-chain repertoires were profiled in sorted CD3+CD56+NKG2C+, CD3+CD56+NKG2C- and CD3+CD56-NKG2C+ T-cell subsets from several donors. Of the eight sequenced donors, seven were found to be HCMV-seropositive and one was found to be HCMV-seronegative. In several experiments an anti-gammadeltaTCR antibody was added to restrict sorting to alphabetaTCR-expressing T cells. In six donors, the dominant CD3+CD56+NKG2C+ clonotypes ranked among the top 10 CD8+ clonotypes, making up roughly 1.0-7.0% of CD8+ T cells. Those dominant clonotypes were again the most abundant among CD3+CD56-NKG2C+ cells in several donors, at roughly 28.3-60.1%. Whether the expanded NKG2C-expressing T cell clones were specific for HCMV antigens remained unclear. The eight sequenced donors were randomly selected healthy volunteers, three men and five women. HCMV-specific IgG was detected in serum with a commercial ELISA kit to determine HCMV serostatus. Ficoll density gradient centrifugation was used to isolate peripheral blood mononuclear cells from blood. For about 6 donors, bulk peripheral blood T-cell repertoires were additionally sequenced from unsorted PBMC. cDNA synthesis was primed from the TCR beta constant segment, followed by two successive PCR amplification steps. The libraries were sequenced on Illumina HiSeq 2000/2500, MiSeq or NextSeq, producing 2 x 150 bp reads. MIGEC was used to demultiplex reads and group the reads by UMI, and MiTCR was used to assemble and quantify clonotypes. To exclude erroneous sequences, any TCR cDNA sequence not supported by at least two reads was discarded. The tcR package was used for downstream repertoire analysis, and clonotypes were matched across fractions by CDR3 nucleotide sequence plus V segment. VDJmatch was used to annotate antigen specificity against VDJdb, with one amino acid substitution in CDR3 allowed.

The chain was built from TRBV15 and TRBJ2-1, with the D gene tentatively TRBD1 or TRBD2, based on 6 matching bases in each. The sequencing here drew on PBMCs from blood, taken on the day of vaccination. The sequence derives from a man between 50 and 59 years old who received an inactivated influenza vaccine. Donor details come from another sample of the same person, matched by shared clones. The DNA is as follows: TGTGCCACCAGCAGAGAGTATGCTAGCGCAGGGGCCTACAATGAGCAGTTCTTC. Its protein reads: CATSREYASAGAYNEQFF.